Included here is one T cell receptor (beta chain) sequence, with context. PCR was performed using 60 Vbeta and 13 Jbeta primers. In the original workflow: A later analysis tallied about 80 million unique TCR beta chains, 8.5 million to 11 million of them shared. Sequencing used immunoSEQ multiplex PCR; TCRdb keeps in-frame clones, though not all of them. The D gene and trimming were derived from the DNA, and the V and J assignments and clone size from that table. The data show about 67,000 clones, about 80% seen once. The CDR3 covers 13 residues. Trimming removed 4 bases from V and 6 bases from J; junction bases left unmatched: 6. CDR1 is SGHRS and CDR2 is YFSETQ in the germline V gene. The data derive from a study of cytomegalovirus exposure and HLA in healthy donors. Overall study: Earlier sequencing of 150 million to 200 million T cells yielded approximately 100 million unique TCR beta sequences.

Donors in the study were healthy people who gave bone marrow. The chain carries TRBV5-1 and TRBJ1-2; 7 bases fit TRBD1. The receptor comes from a woman aged 25 to 39 in good health and CMV-seronegative. The sequenced material came from PBMCs. CDR3: CASSIRDSDGYTF. CDR3 nucleotide sequence: TGCGCCAGCAGCATACGGGACAGCGATGGCTACACCTTC.